This is a list of T cell receptor beta chains from one sample in a study of shared clonotypes between healthy human individuals. Clones were read by immunoSEQ multiplex PCR, and TCRdb kept only the in-frame ones, dropping some. The sample includes 2 million to 2.5 million clones, over 85% of them seen just once. The sequenced sample consisted of naive CD4+ T cells from PBMCs. The origin of the receptors is a man younger than 30 in good health. Some clones in this sample may be carry-over from other donors' samples. The CDR3 runs from the conserved cysteine through the conserved F or W. A D gene is named only where the DNA matches it firmly. For some rows the clone size is stated as once, few or many, or as a class when expanded; others skip it.

j_call: TRBJ2-1; v_call: TRBV7-9; d_call: .; clone_size: once; cdr3_nt: TGTGCCAGCAGCTTAGCGGGAGGGGGTGAGCAGTTCTTC; cdr3_aa: CASSLAGGGEQFF
j_call: TRBJ2-1; v_call: TRBV7-3; d_call: TRBD1; clone_size: .; cdr3_nt: TGTGCCAGCAGCTTAGACAGGGAGCATGAGCAGTTCTTC; cdr3_aa: CASSLDREHEQFF
j_call: TRBJ1-1; v_call: TRBV11-3; d_call: .; clone_size: few; cdr3_nt: TGTGCCAGCAGCTTAGGGGTGAACACTGAAGCTTTCTTT; cdr3_aa: CASSLGVNTEAFF
j_call: TRBJ1-1; v_call: TRBV29-1; d_call: .; clone_size: .; cdr3_nt: TGCAGCGTTGAAGGGACTGAAGCTTTCTTT; cdr3_aa: CSVEGTEAFF
j_call: TRBJ1-5; v_call: TRBV19; d_call: TRBD1; clone_size: .; cdr3_nt: TGTGCCAGTAGTCCACAGGGGCCTGGGTGGCCCCAGCATTTT; cdr3_aa: CASSPQGPGWPQHF
j_call: TRBJ1-1; v_call: TRBV19; d_call: .; clone_size: .; cdr3_nt: TGTGCCAGTAGGAGCAGGGTGGGGGACACTGAAGCTTTCTTT; cdr3_aa: CASRSRVGDTEAFF
j_call: TRBJ2-7; v_call: TRBV6-1; d_call: .; clone_size: .; cdr3_nt: TGTGCCAGCGGAAGAGGGGGACCCCTATACGAGCAGTACTTC; cdr3_aa: CASGRGGPLYEQYF
j_call: TRBJ2-1; v_call: TRBV5-1; d_call: .; clone_size: few; cdr3_nt: TGCGCCAGCAGCGACTACAATGAGCAGTTCTTC; cdr3_aa: CASSDYNEQFF
j_call: TRBJ2-7; v_call: TRBV7-9; d_call: TRBD1; clone_size: .; cdr3_nt: TGTGCCAGCAGCTTAGCGGTCATCCGGGACAGGCTCCCCGAGCAGTACTTC; cdr3_aa: CASSLAVIRDRLPEQYF
j_call: TRBJ1-5; v_call: TRBV25-1; d_call: .; clone_size: .; cdr3_nt: TGTGCCAGCAGTGAGCAGGGGAGTCAGCCCCAGCATTTT; cdr3_aa: CASSEQGSQPQHF
j_call: TRBJ2-7; v_call: TRBV7-2; d_call: .; clone_size: once; cdr3_nt: TGTGCCAGCAGCTCCAAGGGACACCGCTACGAGCAGTACTTC; cdr3_aa: CASSSKGHRYEQYF
j_call: TRBJ2-5; v_call: TRBV6-5; d_call: .; clone_size: .; cdr3_nt: TGTGCCAGCAGTTCCGGGAGATTCGGGACCCAGTACTTC; cdr3_aa: CASSSGRFGTQYF
j_call: TRBJ2-7; v_call: TRBV5-4; d_call: TRBD1; clone_size: .; cdr3_nt: TGTGCCAGCAGCTTGGCGAGACAGGGGTTCTACGAGCAGTACTTC; cdr3_aa: CASSLARQGFYEQYF
j_call: TRBJ1-2; v_call: TRBV6-1; d_call: .; clone_size: .; cdr3_nt: TGTGCCAGCAGTGGCCGACGGGAGTCCTGTGGCTACACCTTC; cdr3_aa: CASSGRRESCGYTF
j_call: TRBJ2-5; v_call: TRBV4-1; d_call: .; clone_size: .; cdr3_nt: TGCGCCAGCAGCCAAGAAAGGGGGGCGAGGGGGACCCAGTACTTC; cdr3_aa: CASSQERGARGTQYF
j_call: TRBJ2-1; v_call: TRBV7-9; d_call: .; clone_size: .; cdr3_nt: TGTGCCAGCAGCTTAGTTTTGGGGAACAATGAGCAGTTCTTC; cdr3_aa: CASSLVLGNNEQFF
j_call: TRBJ1-1; v_call: TRBV29-1; d_call: .; clone_size: .; cdr3_nt: TGCAGCGCCGGGGGGAGAAGGAAAGGGAACACTGAAGCTTTCTTT; cdr3_aa: CSAGGRRKGNTEAFF
j_call: TRBJ2-1; v_call: TRBV2; d_call: TRBD2; clone_size: .; cdr3_nt: TGTGCCAGCACCTTACTAGCGGGAGAAGTGGGCAATGAGCAGTTCTTC; cdr3_aa: CASTLLAGEVGNEQFF
j_call: TRBJ1-5; v_call: TRBV9; d_call: .; clone_size: .; cdr3_nt: TGTGCCAGCAGCACATCACCCGAGGGAACCCAGCATTTT; cdr3_aa: CASSTSPEGTQHF
j_call: TRBJ2-1; v_call: TRBV11-2; d_call: .; clone_size: .; cdr3_nt: TGTGCCAGCAGCCTGTGGCGGGAGCCAGGGGCGGGTGAGCAGTTCTTC; cdr3_aa: CASSLWREPGAGEQFF
j_call: TRBJ1-3; v_call: TRBV27; d_call: .; clone_size: .; cdr3_nt: TGTGCCAGCAGTTTAAGATGGCTGTCAGGAAACACCATATATTTT; cdr3_aa: CASSLRWLSGNTIYF
j_call: TRBJ2-1; v_call: TRBV6-4; d_call: TRBD2; clone_size: .; cdr3_nt: TGTGCCAGCAGCCCCACACGACTAGCGGGACTTAGTGAGCAGTTCTTC; cdr3_aa: CASSPTRLAGLSEQFF
j_call: TRBJ1-5; v_call: TRBV6-5; d_call: .; clone_size: .; cdr3_nt: TGTGCCACCCGGGCCGACTATAGCAATCAGCCCCAGCATTTT; cdr3_aa: CATRADYSNQPQHF
j_call: TRBJ1-1; v_call: TRBV5-4; d_call: .; clone_size: .; cdr3_nt: TGTGCCAGCAGCTTCCAGGGGACGACTGAAGCTTTCTTT; cdr3_aa: CASSFQGTTEAFF
j_call: TRBJ2-2; v_call: TRBV7-2; d_call: .; clone_size: .; cdr3_nt: TGTGCCAGCAGCTTAGTCACTAGTGGGCCCGGGGAGCTGTTTTTT; cdr3_aa: CASSLVTSGPGELFF
j_call: TRBJ2-5; v_call: TRBV5-1; d_call: .; clone_size: once; cdr3_nt: TGCGCCAGCAGCCCGTCGGGTGGGAAAGAGACCCAGTACTTC; cdr3_aa: CASSPSGGKETQYF
j_call: TRBJ2-2; v_call: TRBV6-6; d_call: TRBD1; clone_size: .; cdr3_nt: TGTGCCAGCAGTCAGAGGGACAGGACCACCGGGGAGCTGTTTTTT; cdr3_aa: CASSQRDRTTGELFF
j_call: TRBJ2-1; v_call: TRBV27; d_call: .; clone_size: .; cdr3_nt: TGTGCCAGCAGAAATGAGCAGTTCTTC; cdr3_aa: CASRNEQFF
j_call: TRBJ2-2; v_call: TRBV9; d_call: .; clone_size: .; cdr3_nt: TGTGCCAGCAGCGTAAGACCGACGGCCGGGGAGCTGTTTTTT; cdr3_aa: CASSVRPTAGELFF
j_call: TRBJ2-5; v_call: TRBV5-4; d_call: TRBD1; clone_size: .; cdr3_nt: TGTGCCAGCAGCTCCCTACAGGGGTACCAAGAGACCCAGTACTTC; cdr3_aa: CASSSLQGYQETQYF
j_call: TRBJ2-7; v_call: TRBV9; d_call: TRBD1; clone_size: few; cdr3_nt: TGTGCCAGCAGCGCACAGGGGGTAAGCTACGAGCAGTACTTC; cdr3_aa: CASSAQGVSYEQYF
j_call: TRBJ1-2; v_call: TRBV5-4; d_call: .; clone_size: .; cdr3_nt: TGTGCCAGCAGCTCGGGGGGTAGGGATGGCTACACCTTC; cdr3_aa: CASSSGGRDGYTF
j_call: TRBJ2-5; v_call: TRBV5-1; d_call: .; clone_size: .; cdr3_nt: TGCGCCAGCAGCTTGCTCTTCGCGGGACGGGAGACCCAGTACTTC; cdr3_aa: CASSLLFAGRETQYF